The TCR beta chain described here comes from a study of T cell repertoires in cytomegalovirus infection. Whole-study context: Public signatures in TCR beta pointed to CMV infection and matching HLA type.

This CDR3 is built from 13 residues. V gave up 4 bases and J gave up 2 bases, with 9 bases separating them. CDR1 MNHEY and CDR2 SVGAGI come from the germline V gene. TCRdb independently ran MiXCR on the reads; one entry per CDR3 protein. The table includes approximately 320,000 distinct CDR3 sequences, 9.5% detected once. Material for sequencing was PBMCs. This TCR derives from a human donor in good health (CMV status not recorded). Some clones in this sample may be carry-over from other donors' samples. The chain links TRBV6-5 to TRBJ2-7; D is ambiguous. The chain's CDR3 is CASSFRSAYEQYF. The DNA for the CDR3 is TGTGCCAGCAGTTTCCGGAGTGCCTACGAGCAGTACTTC.